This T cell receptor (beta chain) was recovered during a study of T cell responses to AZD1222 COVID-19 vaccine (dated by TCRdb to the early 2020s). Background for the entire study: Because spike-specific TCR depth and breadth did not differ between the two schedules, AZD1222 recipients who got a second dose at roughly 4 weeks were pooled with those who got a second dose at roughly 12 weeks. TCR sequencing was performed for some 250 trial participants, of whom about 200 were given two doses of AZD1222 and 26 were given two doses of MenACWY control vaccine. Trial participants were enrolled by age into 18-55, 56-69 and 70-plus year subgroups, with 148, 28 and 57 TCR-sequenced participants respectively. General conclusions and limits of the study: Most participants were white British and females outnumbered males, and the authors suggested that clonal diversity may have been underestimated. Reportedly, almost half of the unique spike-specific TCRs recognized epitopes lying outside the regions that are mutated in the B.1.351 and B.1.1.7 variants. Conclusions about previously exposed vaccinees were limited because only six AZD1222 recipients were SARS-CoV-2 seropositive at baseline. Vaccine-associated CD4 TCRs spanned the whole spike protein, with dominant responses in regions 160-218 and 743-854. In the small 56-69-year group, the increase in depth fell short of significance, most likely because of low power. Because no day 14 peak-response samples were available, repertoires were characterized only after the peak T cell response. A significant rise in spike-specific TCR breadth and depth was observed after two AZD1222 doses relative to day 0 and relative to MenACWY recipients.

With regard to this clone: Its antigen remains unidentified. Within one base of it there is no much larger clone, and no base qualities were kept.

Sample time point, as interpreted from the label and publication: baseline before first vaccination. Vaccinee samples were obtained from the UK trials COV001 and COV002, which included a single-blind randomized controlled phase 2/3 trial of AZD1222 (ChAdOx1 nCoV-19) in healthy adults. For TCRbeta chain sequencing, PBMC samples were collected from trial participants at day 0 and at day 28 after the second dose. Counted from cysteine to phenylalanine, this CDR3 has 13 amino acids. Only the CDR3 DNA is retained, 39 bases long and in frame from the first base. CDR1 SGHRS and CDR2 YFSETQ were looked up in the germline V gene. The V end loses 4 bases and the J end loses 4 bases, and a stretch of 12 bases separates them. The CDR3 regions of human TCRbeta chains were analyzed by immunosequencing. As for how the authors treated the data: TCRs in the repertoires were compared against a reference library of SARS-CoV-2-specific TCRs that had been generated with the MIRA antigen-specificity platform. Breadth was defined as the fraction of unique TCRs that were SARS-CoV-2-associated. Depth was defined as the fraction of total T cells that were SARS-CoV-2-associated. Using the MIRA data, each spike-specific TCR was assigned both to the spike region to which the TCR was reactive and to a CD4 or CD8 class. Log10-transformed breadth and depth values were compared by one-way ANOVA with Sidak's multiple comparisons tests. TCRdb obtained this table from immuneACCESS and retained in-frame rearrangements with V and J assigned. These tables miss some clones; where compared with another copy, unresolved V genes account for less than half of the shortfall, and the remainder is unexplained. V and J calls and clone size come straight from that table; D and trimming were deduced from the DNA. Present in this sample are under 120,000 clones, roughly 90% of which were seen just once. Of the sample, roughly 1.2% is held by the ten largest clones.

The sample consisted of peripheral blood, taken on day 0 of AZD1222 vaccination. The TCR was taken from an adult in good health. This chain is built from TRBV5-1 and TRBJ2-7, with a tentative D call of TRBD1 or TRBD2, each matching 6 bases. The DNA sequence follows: TGCGCCAGCAGCCCCCGGGGGCGGTACGAGCAGTACTTC. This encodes CASSPRGRYEQYF.